This T cell receptor (beta chain) was identified in a study of T cell responses to AZD1222 COVID-19 vaccine. About the study: Analyses pooled second doses at about 4 or about 12 weeks. Study findings and constraints: It was only 6 or 7 AZD1222 recipients who were seropositive at baseline.

Libraries were prepared by immunoSEQ multiplex PCR; TCRdb keeps only in-frame clonotypes and omits some of them. The table records 100,000 to 130,000 clones, more than 80% of them present only once. This clone has just a few counts. Antigen: not known. This receptor was identified in an adult in good health. Here the sequenced sample was peripheral blood, taken on day 0 of AZD1222 vaccination.

CDR3 DNA sequence: TGTGCCAGCAGTTACGGGACAGGGGTTAATGAAAAACTGTTTTTT. Protein product: CASSYGTGVNEKLFF. The rearrangement uses TRBV6-5 and TRBJ1-4, with TRBD1 matching over 10 bases. The germline gives CDR1 MNHEY, CDR2 SVGAGI. With 2 bases clipped from V and 4 bases from J, the junction kept 1 base outside the gene matches. This CDR3 spans 15 amino acids.